These T cell receptor beta chains were read from a single sample in a study of blood T cell repertoires in COVID-19. Clones were read by immunoSEQ multiplex PCR, and TCRdb kept only the in-frame ones, dropping some. The table records about 99,000 clones, approximately 89% of them present only once. Sequenced input: peripheral blood. These receptors all stem from an elderly woman in a cohort sampled during active COVID-19. Both conserved end residues are part of each CDR3. The D gene is left open where the match is weak. Clone size appears in some rows only: once, few, many, or a class for an expanded clone.

v_call	clone_size	j_call	d_call	cdr3_aa	cdr3_nt
TRBV19	-	TRBJ1-6	-	CASSEEDRSYNSPLHF	TGTGCCAGCTCTGAGGAGGACAGATCATATAATTCACCCCTCCACTTT
TRBV30	-	TRBJ2-5	TRBD1	CAWSVLRTGVQETQYF	TGTGCCTGGAGTGTACTCCGAACAGGGGTTCAAGAGACCCAGTACTTC
TRBV3-1/TRBV3-2	-	TRBJ2-2	-	CASSQGTVGGGELFF	TGTGCCAGCAGCCAAGGGACCGTCGGGGGCGGGGAGCTGTTTTTT
TRBV24-1	-	TRBJ2-1	TRBD2	CATSDFNSGRANNEQFF	TGTGCCACCAGTGATTTTAATAGCGGGAGGGCGAACAATGAGCAGTTCTTC
TRBV19	-	TRBJ2-3	TRBD1	CASRDRATDTQYF	TGTGCCAGCCGGGACAGGGCCACAGATACGCAGTATTTT
TRBV10-1	-	TRBJ2-1	TRBD2	CASSESLLAGAGNEQFF	TGCGCCAGCAGTGAGTCGTTGTTAGCGGGGGCGGGGAATGAGCAGTTCTTC
TRBV5-6	-	TRBJ2-3	-	CASSLVVGDTQYF	TGTGCCAGCAGCTTGGTTGTCGGGGATACGCAGTATTTT
TRBV30	-	TRBJ1-1	-	CAWERGSNTEAFF	TGTGCCTGGGAAAGGGGCAGTAACACTGAAGCTTTCTTT
TRBV5-6	-	TRBJ2-7	TRBD1	CASSLVAQGESYKYEQYF	TGTGCCAGCAGCTTGGTCGCCCAGGGGGAGTCCTACAAGTACGAGCAGTACTTC
TRBV19	-	TRBJ2-1	-	CATNWMGAGEQFF	TGTGCCACCAATTGGATGGGTGCGGGTGAGCAGTTCTTC
TRBV11-3	once	TRBJ1-2	-	CASSGQVSYGYTF	TGTGCCAGCAGCGGGCAGGTAAGCTATGGCTACACCTTC
TRBV7-2	few	TRBJ2-3	TRBD2	CASSLLAGGHTDTQYF	TGTGCCAGCAGCTTATTAGCGGGGGGCCACACAGATACGCAGTATTTT
TRBV28	-	TRBJ2-7	-	CASSYLNAYEQYF	TGTGCCAGCAGTTACCTAAACGCCTACGAGCAGTACTTC
TRBV24-1	-	TRBJ2-3	-	CATSDPNRATQYF	TGTGCCACCAGTGATCCGAACCGAGCTACGCAGTATTTT
TRBV14	-	TRBJ2-3	-	CASSQDRIGGRADTQYF	TGTGCCAGCAGCCAAGATCGGATCGGGGGGCGGGCAGATACGCAGTATTTT
TRBV24-1	-	TRBJ2-3	TRBD2	CATSGAGTPTDTQYF	TGTGCCACCAGTGGAGCGGGGACCCCCACAGATACGCAGTATTTT
TRBV5-1	-	TRBJ2-7	TRBD1	CASSRDRAYEQYF	TGCGCCAGCAGCCGGGACAGGGCCTACGAGCAGTACTTC
TRBV15	-	TRBJ2-7	TRBD1	CATSRGQRDYEQYF	TGTGCCACCAGCAGGGGACAGAGAGACTACGAGCAGTACTTC
TRBV9	-	TRBJ2-3	-	CASSARTSGTDTQYF	TGTGCCAGCAGCGCCAGGACTTCCGGCACAGATACGCAGTATTTT
TRBV3-1/TRBV3-2	few	TRBJ2-2	-	CASSQASLWRGGAGELFF	TGTGCCAGCAGCCAAGCCAGCCTCTGGAGGGGGGGCGCCGGGGAGCTGTTTTTT
TRBV5-5	-	TRBJ2-7	TRBD1	CASSDRGSPALEQYF	TGTGCCAGCAGCGACAGGGGGTCCCCGGCCCTCGAGCAGTACTTC
TRBV6-5	-	TRBJ2-1	-	CASSRAGTTYNEQFF	TGTGCCAGCAGCCGGGCCGGGACAACCTACAATGAGCAGTTCTTC
TRBV19	-	TRBJ1-2	-	CASIAGPNYGYTF	TGTGCCAGTATTGCAGGGCCTAACTATGGCTACACCTTC
TRBV5-6	-	TRBJ1-1	TRBD1	CASSLRQGSAEAFF	TGTGCCAGCAGCTTACGACAGGGTAGCGCTGAAGCTTTCTTT
TRBV6-5	once	TRBJ2-4	TRBD2	CASSYGTSGAKNIQYF	TGTGCCAGCAGTTACGGGACTAGCGGGGCCAAAAACATTCAGTACTTC
TRBV18	-	TRBJ1-1	TRBD1	CASSLRQGGENTEAFF	TGTGCCAGCTCACTACGACAGGGTGGGGAGAACACTGAAGCTTTCTTT
TRBV6-1	-	TRBJ1-3	-	CASSEFGQAGNTIYF	TGTGCCAGCAGTGAATTTGGGCAAGCTGGAAACACCATATATTTT
TRBV11-2	-	TRBJ2-4	TRBD2	CASSFSGGLANIQYF	TGTGCCAGCAGTTTTAGCGGGGGGCTAGCAAACATTCAGTACTTC
TRBV13	-	TRBJ2-1	TRBD2	CASSSTRGGNEQFF	TGTGCCAGCAGCTCCACCCGGGGGGGGAATGAGCAGTTCTTC
TRBV18	-	TRBJ1-2	TRBD1	CASSPPGQGGDGYTF	TGTGCCAGCTCACCACCCGGACAGGGGGGCGACGGCTACACCTTC
TRBV3-1/TRBV3-2	-	TRBJ1-4	-	CASSQPRQPEKLFF	TGTGCCAGCAGCCAACCCCGACAGCCTGAAAAACTGTTTTTT
TRBV28	-	TRBJ2-5	-	CASSLVGSVPSETQYF	TGTGCCAGCAGTTTGGTCGGGAGCGTACCTTCGGAGACCCAGTACTTC
TRBV3-1/TRBV3-2	once	TRBJ1-1	-	CASSQEGGRLNTEAFF	TGTGCCAGCAGCCAAGAGGGAGGGCGGTTGAACACTGAAGCTTTCTTT
TRBV24-1	-	TRBJ2-1	TRBD2	CATSDPTSGVYNEQFF	TGTGCCACCAGTGACCCTACTAGCGGAGTGTACAATGAGCAGTTCTTC
TRBV4-2	-	TRBJ2-1	-	CASSQVEGGEQFF	TGTGCCAGCAGCCAAGTGGAGGGAGGCGAGCAGTTCTTC
TRBV4-2	-	TRBJ2-7	TRBD2	CASSQGTSMVLGHEQYF	TGTGCCAGCAGCCAAGGGACTAGCATGGTTTTGGGGCACGAGCAGTACTTC
TRBV6-1	-	TRBJ1-2	-	CASSDPGQTDYGYTF	TGTGCCAGCAGTGATCCAGGACAGACAGACTATGGCTACACCTTC
TRBV24-1	-	TRBJ1-2	TRBD1	CATSDARRGLGGYTF	TGTGCCACCAGTGACGCTCGGAGGGGGCTGGGGGGCTACACCTTC
TRBV6-5	-	TRBJ1-3	-	CASKAGAESGNTIYF	TGTGCCAGCAAGGCGGGGGCAGAATCTGGAAACACCATATATTTT
TRBV11-2	-	TRBJ2-5	-	CASSLQPTSSWAQYF	TGTGCCAGCAGCCTACAACCGACAAGCTCCTGGGCCCAGTACTTC
TRBV6-5	-	TRBJ2-1	TRBD2	CASSSLAGSYNEQFF	TGTGCCAGCAGTTCCTTAGCGGGGAGCTACAATGAGCAGTTCTTC
TRBV5-1	-	TRBJ2-1	-	CASSLEQTAYNEQFF	TGCGCCAGCAGCTTGGAACAGACCGCCTACAATGAGCAGTTCTTC
TRBV10-2	-	TRBJ1-2	-	CASSVDLQGYGYTF	TGCGCCAGCAGTGTTGACCTACAGGGATATGGCTACACCTTC
TRBV6-6	-	TRBJ1-4	-	CASNNPANEKLFF	TGTGCCAGCAATAATCCAGCTAATGAAAAACTGTTTTTT
TRBV23-1	-	TRBJ2-1	TRBD2	CASSQPTGEGSYNEQFF	TGCGCCAGCAGTCAGCCCACGGGGGAGGGCTCCTACAATGAGCAGTTCTTC
TRBV5-1	-	TRBJ2-7	TRBD2	CASSLDTPTSGIPYEQYF	TGCGCCAGCAGCTTGGATACCCCAACTAGCGGGATACCCTACGAGCAGTACTTC